This TCR beta chain was sequenced for a study of blood T cell repertoires in COVID-19. Study in general: Samples of COVID-19 (acute and convalescent) were obtained from the United States, Italy and Spain. Sources were T cells, B-cell-depleted T cells, or PBMCs; the material itself was cDNA or gDNA.

The V gene end was trimmed by 5 bases and the J gene end by 1 base; junction bases not matched to a gene: 7. In germline, CDR1 is SGHTS, CDR2 YDEGEE. The CDR3 loop spans 17 amino acids. Per the original data handling: The assay estimated nucleated cells by amplifying reference gene primers. Produced via immunoSEQ multiplex PCR; TCRdb's table is partial and in-frame only. The V and J calls and clone size come from that table; D and trimming were worked out from the DNA. Of about 29,000 clones in the sample, 84% were seen once. The chain combines TRBV5-8 with TRBJ2-6, with 9 bases fitting TRBD2. This TCR derives from an older man with active COVID-19. Sequenced: peripheral blood. The CDR3 DNA sequence: TGTGCCAGCAGATACGGGACTAGCCTTTCTGGGGCCAACGTCCTGACTTTC. Amino acid sequence: CASRYGTSLSGANVLTF.